What follows describes a single T cell receptor beta chain. What it recognizes is unknown. The data were obtained in a study of graft-versus-host responses after intestinal transplantation. Germline lookup yields CDR1 SGHAT and CDR2 FQNNGV. The CDR3 is 18 amino acids. Trimming at V came to 2 bases and at J to 5 bases, leaving 11 bases not matched to a gene. Some clones are missing from TCRdb's copy, which holds only in-frame ones; the method was immunoSEQ multiplex PCR. The sample carries some 48,000 clones, about 81% recorded once. This receptor was obtained from a human donor who was the organ donor for an intestinal transplant. The source was unstimulated CD4+ T cells sorted from spleen or lymph node cells, collected before transplant. The V call is TRBV11-2, the J call TRBJ2-5; 13 bases are a match to TRBD2. CDR3 sequence: CASSLFSGTSGVGETQYF. Written as DNA, the CDR3 is TGTGCCAGCAGCTTATTCTCCGGGACTAGCGGGGTAGGGGAGACCCAGTACTTC.